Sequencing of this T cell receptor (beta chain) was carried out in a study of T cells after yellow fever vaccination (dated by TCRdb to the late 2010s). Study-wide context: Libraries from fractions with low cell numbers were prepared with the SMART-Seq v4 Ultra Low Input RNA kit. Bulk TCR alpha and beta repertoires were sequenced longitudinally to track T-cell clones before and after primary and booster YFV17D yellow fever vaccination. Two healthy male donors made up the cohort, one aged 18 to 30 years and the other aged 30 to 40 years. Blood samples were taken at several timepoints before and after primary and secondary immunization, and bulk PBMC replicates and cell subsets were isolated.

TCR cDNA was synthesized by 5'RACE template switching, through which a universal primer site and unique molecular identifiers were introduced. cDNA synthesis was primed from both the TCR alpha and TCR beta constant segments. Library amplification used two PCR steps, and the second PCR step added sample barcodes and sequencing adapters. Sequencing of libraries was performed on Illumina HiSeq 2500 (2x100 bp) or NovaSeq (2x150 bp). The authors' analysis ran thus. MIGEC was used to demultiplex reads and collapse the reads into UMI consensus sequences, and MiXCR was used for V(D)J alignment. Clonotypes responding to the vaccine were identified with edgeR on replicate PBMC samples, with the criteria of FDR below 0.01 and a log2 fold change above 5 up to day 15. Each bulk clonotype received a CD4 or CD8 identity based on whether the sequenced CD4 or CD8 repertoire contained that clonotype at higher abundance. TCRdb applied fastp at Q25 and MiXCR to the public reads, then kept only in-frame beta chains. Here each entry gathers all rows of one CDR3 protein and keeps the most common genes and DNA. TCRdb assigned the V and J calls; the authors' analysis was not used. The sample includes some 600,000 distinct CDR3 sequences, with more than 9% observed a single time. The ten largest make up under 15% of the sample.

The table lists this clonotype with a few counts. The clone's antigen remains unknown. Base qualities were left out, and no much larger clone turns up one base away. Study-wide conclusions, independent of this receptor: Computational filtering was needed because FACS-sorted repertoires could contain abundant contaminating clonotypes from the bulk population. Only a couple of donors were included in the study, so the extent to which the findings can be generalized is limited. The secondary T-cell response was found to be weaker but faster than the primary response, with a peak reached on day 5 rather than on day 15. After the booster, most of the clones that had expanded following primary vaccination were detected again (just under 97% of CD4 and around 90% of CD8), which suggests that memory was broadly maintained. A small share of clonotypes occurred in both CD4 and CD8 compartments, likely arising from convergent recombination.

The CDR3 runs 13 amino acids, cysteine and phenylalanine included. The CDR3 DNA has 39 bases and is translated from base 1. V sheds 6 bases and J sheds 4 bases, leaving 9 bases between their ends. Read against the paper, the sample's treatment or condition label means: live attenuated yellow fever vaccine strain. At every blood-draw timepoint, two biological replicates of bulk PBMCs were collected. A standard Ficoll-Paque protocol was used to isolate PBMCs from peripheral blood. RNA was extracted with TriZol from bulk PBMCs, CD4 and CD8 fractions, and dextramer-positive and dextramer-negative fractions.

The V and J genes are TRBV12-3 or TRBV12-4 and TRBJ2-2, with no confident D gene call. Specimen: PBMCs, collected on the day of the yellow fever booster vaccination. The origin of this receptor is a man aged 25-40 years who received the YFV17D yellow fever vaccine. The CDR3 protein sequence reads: CASRLDFTGELFF. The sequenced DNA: TGTGCCAGCAGGTTGGATTTCACCGGGGAGCTGTTTTTT.